The 26 T cell receptor beta chains below all came from one sample that was sequenced in a study of shared clonotypes between healthy human individuals. TCRdb's copy holds only in-frame clones and misses some; the assay was immunoSEQ multiplex PCR. The data contain 1 million to 1.3 million clones, about 80% of them singletons. The specimen was memory CD4+ T cells from PBMCs. Noted subset: CD45RA-negative fraction. These receptors came from a man between 18 and 35 years old in good health. Some clones in this sample may be carry-over from other donors' samples.

This chain's CDR3 is CASSLDWAGTTDTQYF. The CDR3 nucleotides are TGTGCCAGCAGCTTAGATTGGGCGGGGACGACAGATACGCAGTATTTT. This rearrangement joins TRBV7-2 to TRBJ2-3; possibly TRBD2 for D (6 bases). V lost 1 base and J lost 3, with 14 bases in between. CDR1 SGHTA and CDR2 FQGNSA come from the germline V gene. This CDR3 region has 16 residues.

The chain links TRBV11-2 to TRBJ1-1; no firm D call. V lost 5 bases, J lost 0 bases, and 13 bases lay in between. Germline CDR1 reads SGHAT; CDR2 reads FQNNGV. The CDR3 length is 15 residues. This chain's CDR3 is CASSVGRSMNTEAFF. In nucleotides, the CDR3 is TGTGCCAGCAGCGTCGGGAGGTCCATGAACACTGAAGCTTTCTTT.

The chain employs TRBV28 and TRBJ1-5, with D uncertain. Per the germline V gene, CDR1 is MDHEN and CDR2 is SYDVKM. Trimming left V 2 bases short and J 15 bases short, with 17 bases between. The CDR3 has 13 residues. Here the CDR3 DNA reads TGTGCCAGCAGTTTAGAGAGTGTGAGGGAGGGGCATTTT. Amino acids: CASSLESVREGHF.

The chain recombines TRBV5-6 with TRBJ2-6; D not certain. CDR1 and CDR2 from the germline V gene are SGHDT and YYEEEE. The CDR3 totals 14 residues. Trimming left V 2 bases short and J 4 bases short, with 7 bases between. The chain's CDR3 is CASSFLSGANVLTF. The DNA of the CDR3 is TGTGCCAGCAGCTTCCTTAGCGGGGCCAACGTCCTGACTTTC.

The sample holds a few counts of this clone. The chain carries TRBV29-1 and TRBJ1-4, with no clear D. The CDR3 loop spans 15 amino acids. Trimming stripped 4 bases from V and 6 bases from J, with 18 bases between. Per the germline V gene, CDR1 is SQVTM and CDR2 is ANQGSEA. The CDR3, as DNA: TGCAGCGTTGGAGGGCATTCCCTTGTTTATGAAAAACTGTTTTTT. Amino acids: CSVGGHSLVYEKLFF.

The chain couples TRBV29-1 to TRBJ1-2; the match to TRBD1 covers 9 bases. Germline CDR1 SQVTM, CDR2 ANQGSEA. The CDR3 sequence is 13 residues long. Trimming cost V 1 base and J 8 bases; bases outside gene matches: 5. The CDR3 DNA sequence: TGCAGCGTTGAAGCCGGACAGGGGTTGGGCTACACCTTC. This gives the protein CSVEAGQGLGYTF. The complete variable domain, with remaining parts taken from reference TRBV29-1 and TRBJ1-2, reads SAVISQKPSRDICQRGTSLTIQCQVDSQVTMMFWYRQQPGQSLTLIATANQGSEATYESGFVIDKFPISRPNLTFSTLTVSNMSPEDSSIYLCSVEAGQGLGYTFGSGTRLTVV.

CDR3 protein: CASSLQTAFKAFF. The DNA of the CDR3 is TGTGCCAGCAGTTTACAGACAGCCTTCAAAGCTTTCTTT. V usage is TRBV28 and J usage is TRBJ1-1; D is perhaps TRBD1 (5 bases). Per germline, CDR1 MDHEN and CDR2 SYDVKM. Deletions cut 2 bases from V and 9 bases from J, with 13 bases between. CDR3 length equals 13 residues.

This clone was detected a few times. Possible read error: a much larger clone is one base away. The sample carries other DNA sequences with the same CDR3. The rearrangement links TRBV29-1 to TRBJ2-5; 11 bases are shared with TRBD1. The CDR3 runs to 14 residues. The V segment lost 4 bases and the J segment 5 bases; nucleotides outside the gene matches: 6. CDR1 is SQVTM and CDR2 is ANQGSEA in the germline V gene. This chain's CDR3 is CSVGGTGGAETQYF. The CDR3 nucleotides read TGCAGCGTTGGGGGGACAGGGGGTGCGGAGACCCAGTACTTC.

The J gene is TRBJ2-1, the V gene TRBV28, with TRBD2 as a possible D gene (6 bases). The CDR3 is made up of 15 amino acids. V was trimmed by 6 bases and J by 6 bases, leaving 18 bases between them. Germline V gene data show CDR1 as MDHEN and CDR2 as SYDVKM. CDR3 in amino acids: CASSRGAGPPNEQFF. CDR3 DNA sequence: TGTGCCAGCAGCCGAGGCGCGGGACCTCCCAATGAGCAGTTCTTC. The whole variable domain, remainder taken from reference TRBV28 and TRBJ2-1, is DVKVTQSSRYLVKRTGEKVFLECVQDMDHENMFWYRQDPGLGLRLIYFSYDVKMKEKGDIPEGYSVSREKKERFSLILESASTNQTSMYLCASSRGAGPPNEQFFGPGTRLTVL.

Here the CDR3 reads CASSAFSGQETQYF. CDR3 sequence (DNA): TGTGCCAGCAGCGCTTTCTCAGGGCAAGAGACCCAGTACTTC. This rearrangement joins TRBV5-6 to TRBJ2-5, with D possibly TRBD1 on 5 matching bases. V was cut by 4 bases and J by 2 bases, with 12 bases left in between. Germline CDR1 SGHDT, CDR2 YYEEEE. CDR3 length: 14 amino acids.

The chain is built from TRBV11-2 and TRBJ2-1; 11 bases are a match to TRBD2. V lost 7 bases, J lost 3 bases, and 17 bases stayed unmatched. This CDR3 has 19 amino acids. Germline V gene data show CDR1 as SGHAT and CDR2 as FQNNGV. CDR3 bases: TGTGCCAGCATCCCCAGACTAGCGGGACTAAGTGTGGGCTACAATGAGCAGTTCTTC. This encodes CASIPRLAGLSVGYNEQFF. Full variable domain (missing parts from reference TRBV11-2 and TRBJ2-1): EAGVAQSPRYKIIEKRQSVAFWCNPISGHATLYWYQQILGQGPKLLIQFQNNGVVDDSQLPKDRFSAERLKGVDSTLKIQPAKLEDSAVYLCASIPRLAGLSVGYNEQFFGPGTRLTVL.

The chain couples TRBV5-1 to TRBJ2-3; the match to TRBD2 covers 7 bases. Per germline, CDR1 SGHRS and CDR2 YFSETQ. Trimming cost V 7 bases and J 5 bases; bases outside gene matches: 1. The CDR3 is made up of 11 amino acids. This CDR3 is CASRGEDTQYF. DNA for the CDR3: TGCGCCAGCCGGGGGGAAGATACGCAGTATTTT.

Here the CDR3 reads CASSLAEGGVPYEQYF. For the CDR3, the DNA is TGTGCCAGCAGCTTAGCGGAAGGCGGAGTCCCCTACGAGCAGTACTTC. The chain uses TRBV7-8 and TRBJ2-7, with D unresolved. The CDR3 is 16 residues long. Trimming removed 0 bases at V and 2 bases at J, with 14 bases between. The germline V gene has CDR1 SGHVS and CDR2 FQNEAQ.

The V call is TRBV7-9, the J call TRBJ1-4, with 7 bases lining up with TRBD1. Germline CDR1 and CDR2: SEHNR and FQNEAQ (reference sequence). The length of the CDR3 is 16 residues. The ends lost 5 bases at V and 0 bases at J; junction bases unmatched: 6. CDR3 sequence: CASSGYRGSTNEKLFF. The CDR3 region has the DNA TGTGCCAGCAGCGGTTACAGGGGCTCAACTAATGAAAAACTGTTTTTT.

The chain recombines TRBV4-3 with TRBJ2-7; 7 bases are shared with TRBD2. Germline V CDR1 and CDR2: LGHNA, YSLEER. The V and J ends lost 5 bases and 2 bases, in that order; junction bases with no gene match: 9. This CDR3 has 15 residues. The CDR3 DNA reads TGCGCCAGCAGCATTCGCGCCGGGACTACCTACGAGCAGTACTTC. Amino acids: CASSIRAGTTYEQYF.

About this clone itself: Other DNA sequences in the sample encode the same CDR3. J is TRBJ2-5 and V is TRBV5-1, with 11 bases matching TRBD2. The V and J ends lost 2 bases and 4 bases, in that order; junction bases with no gene match: 1. The germline V gene has CDR1 SGHRS and CDR2 YFSETQ. The CDR3 spans 14 residues. CDR3 sequence: CASSFSGRGETQYF. DNA for the CDR3: TGCGCCAGCAGCTTTAGCGGGAGGGGAGAGACCCAGTACTTC.

The chain carries TRBV28 and TRBJ1-1; D uncertain. The germline CDR1 and CDR2 sequences are MDHEN and SYDVKM. The CDR3 consists of 13 residues. Trimming pared 6 bases from V and 5 bases from J, leaving 13 bases between. CDR3 DNA sequence: TGTGCCAGCAGATCCCCAGGAGGGACTGAAGCTTTCTTT. This encodes CASRSPGGTEAFF.

J is TRBJ2-6 and V is TRBV9; D is undetermined. The CDR3 is 15 amino acids. The V end lost 3 bases, the J end lost 0 bases, and 7 bases lay between the germline ends. Looked up from germline, CDR1 is SGDLS and CDR2 is YYNGEE. The chain's CDR3 is CASSAELSGANVLTF. The CDR3 bases are TGTGCCAGCAGCGCGGAACTCTCTGGGGCCAACGTCCTGACTTTC. The complete variable domain, with remaining parts taken from reference TRBV9 and TRBJ2-6, reads DSGVTQTPKHLITATGQRVTLRCSPRSGDLSVYWYQQSLDQGLQFLIQYYNGEERAKGNILERFSAQQFPDLHSELNLSSLELGDSALYFCASSAELSGANVLTFGAGSRLTVL.

J is TRBJ1-2 and V is TRBV11-2; D ambiguous. Germline CDR1 is SGHAT and CDR2 is FQNNGV. There are 13 residues in the CDR3. V gave up 4 bases and J gave up 5 bases, with 11 bases separating them. DNA of the CDR3: TGTGCCAGCAGCTCCTTGACGGTGTATGGCTACACCTTC. Residues: CASSSLTVYGYTF.

The V and J genes are TRBV30 and TRBJ1-2, with D unclear. Trimming stripped 5 bases from V and 4 bases from J, with 8 bases between. Germline CDR1 reads GTSNPN; CDR2 reads SVGIG (reference sequence). There are 11 residues in the CDR3. This chain's CDR3 is CAWLETYGYTF. The CDR3 bases are TGTGCCTGGTTAGAGACCTATGGCTACACCTTC.

As DNA, the CDR3 is TGTGCCAGCAGTGAAGCGTACGTCTCCTACAATGAGCAGTTCTTC. Encoded protein: CASSEAYVSYNEQFF. V and J are TRBV6-1 and TRBJ2-1; D not certain. The CDR3 runs 15 residues. The V end lost 0 bases, the J end lost 0 bases, and 6 bases lay between the germline ends. CDR1 MNHNS and CDR2 SASEGT come from the germline V gene.

This clone was observed a single time. The V call is TRBV7-2, the J call TRBJ2-7, with no clear D. The V end lost 5 bases, the J end lost 6 bases, and 14 bases lay between the germline ends. Germline lookup yields CDR1 SGHTA and CDR2 FQGNSA. This CDR3 is built from 13 residues. For the CDR3, the DNA is TGTGCCAGCAGCCCCGGGTCGGCTCTCGAGCAGTACTTC. Its translation is CASSPGSALEQYF.

This chain connects TRBV19 to TRBJ1-5; D is perhaps TRBD1 (5 bases). Per germline, CDR1 LNHDA and CDR2 SQIVND (reference sequence). The CDR3 is 15 amino acids. The germline V and J ends were trimmed by 5 bases and 5 bases, with 16 bases remaining between them. The CDR3 bases are TGTGCCAGTAGTTCCCGACAGCAGGCCTATCAGCCCCAGCATTTT. Its translation: CASSSRQQAYQPQHF.

The V call is TRBV28, the J call TRBJ1-1, with D possibly TRBD1 on 5 matching bases. V lost 9 bases and J lost 3, with 29 bases in between. The germline V gene encodes CDR1 MDHEN and CDR2 SYDVKM. This CDR3 comprises 18 residues. CDR3 sequence: CARDNRGRLPSTDTEAFF. CDR3 nucleotide sequence: TGTGCCAGAGACAACCGGGGACGGCTTCCATCCACGGACACTGAAGCTTTCTTT.

A few counts support this clone. This chain uses TRBV7-9 with TRBJ1-2; a weak D match, TRBD1 (5 bases). Germline V gene sequence: CDR1 SEHNR, CDR2 FQNEAQ (reference sequence). The V end was cut by 3 bases, the J end by 2 bases, with 10 bases between. CDR3 length equals 14 residues. The CDR3 sequence is CASSLEGRNYGYTF. The CDR3 DNA is TGTGCCAGCAGCTTGGAGGGGCGGAACTATGGCTACACCTTC.

This chain links TRBV9 with TRBJ2-2, with TRBD2 matching over 7 bases. The CDR3 is 16 residues long. V gave up 3 bases and J gave up 4 bases; unmatched junction bases: 9. In germline, CDR1 is SGDLS, CDR2 YYNGEE. The CDR3 DNA reads TGTGCCAGCAGCGCCACCGGGACTATAGTCACCGGGGAGCTGTTTTTT. Residues: CASSATGTIVTGELFF.